The clone carrying this T cell receptor beta chain has a handful of counts. This record belongs to a study of patients and donors after allogeneic stem cell transplantation. Trimming took 6 bases from V and 3 from J; bases not matched to a gene: 10. The CDR3 is made up of 15 amino acids. TCRdb re-called the RT-PCR reads through MiXCR, storing one row per CDR3 protein. The sample holds about a million distinct CDR3 sequences, under 20% seen once. The TCR originated in a human donor who was either an allogeneic HSCT recipient or a stem cell or donor lymphocyte infusion donor (not recorded which). It is not recorded whose cells these are; they may come from a transplant donor. Sequenced sample: blood, either unsorted or a sorted T cell fraction (not recorded which). The rearrangement links TRBV12-3 or TRBV12-4 to TRBJ1-1, with 7 bases aligning to TRBD1. CDR3 region: CASRIRQGAYTEAFF. CDR3 nucleotide sequence: TGTGCCAGCAGAATACGACAGGGCGCTTACACTGAAGCTTTCTTT.